A selection of T cell receptor beta chains follows, all from one sample in a study of response to subunit inactivated influenza vaccine. TCRdb re-called the RT-PCR reads through MiXCR, storing one row per CDR3 protein. This table has 430,000 or so distinct CDR3 sequences, about a tenth appearing once. This specimen was PBMCs from blood, taken around seven weeks after vaccination. These receptors were collected from a man aged 45 to 65 who received an inactivated influenza vaccine. CDR3s include the opening cysteine and the closing phenylalanine or tryptophan. A D gene is named only where the DNA matches it firmly. The size field is filled for only some rows; it gives once, few, many or a size class.

CASSLAGLAGYQETQYF | TGTGCCAGCAGCTTAGCCGGGCTAGCGGGGTACCAAGAGACCCAGTACTTC | few | TRBD2 | TRBJ2-5 | TRBV11-2
CAINREGRNQPQHF | TGTGCCATCAATCGCGAGGGCCGCAATCAGCCCCAGCATTTT | - | - | TRBJ1-5 | TRBV10-3
CASSLQQGARNTEAFF | TGCGCCAGCAGCTTGCAACAGGGGGCGCGAAACACTGAAGCTTTCTTT | - | TRBD1 | TRBJ1-1 | TRBV5-1
CASSQAGERSEQYF | TGTGCCAGCAGCCAAGCAGGGGAGAGGAGCGAGCAGTACTTC | - | - | TRBJ2-7 | TRBV4-2
CASSRGIGLRNEQFF | TGCGCCAGCAGCCGGGGGATTGGGCTGCGCAATGAGCAGTTCTTC | few | - | TRBJ2-1 | TRBV5-1
CSPGQVRTDTQYF | TGCAGCCCCGGACAGGTTCGCACAGATACGCAGTATTTT | many | TRBD1 | TRBJ2-3 | TRBV29-1
CSVESEGQGAKVEQFF | TGCAGCGTTGAATCGGAAGGACAGGGGGCGAAGGTTGAGCAGTTCTTC | - | TRBD1 | TRBJ2-1 | TRBV29-1
CASSPRSTSGSGTQYF | TGTGCCAGCAGTCCGAGGTCGACTAGCGGTTCGGGGACCCAGTACTTC | - | TRBD2 | TRBJ2-5 | TRBV9
CASTGLAGGIYNEQFF | TGTGCCAGCACCGGACTAGCGGGGGGGATTTACAATGAGCAGTTCTTC | - | TRBD2 | TRBJ2-1 | TRBV6-1
CATSRDRGQAGGGYTF | TGTGCCACCAGCAGAGATAGGGGACAGGCCGGGGGCGGCTACACCTTC | few | TRBD1 | TRBJ1-2 | TRBV15
CASSYIGQGFTQFF | TGTGCCAGCAGTTACATAGGACAGGGGTTTACGCAGTTCTTC | - | TRBD1 | TRBJ2-1 | TRBV6-2/TRBV6-3
CASSYGHWTEQFF | TGTGCCAGCAGTTACGGACATTGGACCGAGCAGTTCTTC | - | - | TRBJ2-1 | TRBV6-5
CASSELAANNEQFF | TGTGCCAGCAGTGAACTAGCGGCTAACAATGAGCAGTTCTTC | few | TRBD2 | TRBJ2-1 | TRBV2
CASSDWTGLTDTQYF | TGTGCCAGCAGTGACTGGACAGGGCTCACAGATACGCAGTATTTT | - | TRBD1 | TRBJ2-3 | TRBV28
CASSSRGTTVFGETQYF | TGTGCCAGCAGCAGCCGGGGGACGACAGTATTCGGAGAGACCCAGTACTTC | - | - | TRBJ2-5 | TRBV11-2
CSAGQVDGGELFF | TGCAGCGCAGGACAGGTGGACGGGGGGGAGCTGTTTTTT | many | TRBD1 | TRBJ2-2 | TRBV29-1
CASSLELSAPDIQYF | TGTGCCAGCAGCTTAGAACTCTCGGCACCGGACATTCAGTACTTC | - | - | TRBJ2-4 | TRBV11-1
CASSPSTGPQTF | TGTGCCAGCAGTCCGTCGACAGGGCCACAAACCTTC | many | TRBD1 | TRBJ1-2 | TRBV27
CASSLSRDRVHEQYF | TGTGCCAGCAGTTTATCGCGGGACAGGGTGCACGAGCAGTACTTC | - | TRBD1 | TRBJ2-7 | TRBV27
CASSIRISDTQYF | TGTGCCAGCAGTATTAGGATTTCCGATACGCAGTATTTT | many | - | TRBJ2-3 | TRBV7-6
CATSDGIQRDPQETQYF | TGTGCCACCAGTGATGGTATCCAGCGGGATCCTCAAGAGACCCAGTACTTC | few | TRBD2 | TRBJ2-5 | TRBV24-1
CASSVVRDTEAFF | TGTGCCAGCAGCGTAGTCCGGGACACTGAAGCTTTCTTT | few | - | TRBJ1-1 | TRBV9
CASRGVEDTQYF | TGTGCCAGCCGGGGCGTGGAGGATACGCAGTATTTT | - | - | TRBJ2-3 | TRBV12-3/TRBV12-4
CSATRQDLSYEQYF | TGCAGTGCTACCCGACAGGACCTCTCCTACGAGCAGTACTTC | - | - | TRBJ2-7 | TRBV20-1
CASSYSNIYEQYF | TGTGCCAGCAGTTACTCGAATATCTACGAGCAGTACTTC | - | - | TRBJ2-7 | TRBV6-6
CASSSRLQGGGQPQHF | TGTGCCAGCAGCTCCCGCCTACAGGGGGGGGGTCAGCCCCAGCATTTT | few | TRBD1 | TRBJ1-5 | TRBV7-8
CASSSSTGGRGQPQHF | TGTGCCAGCAGTTCCTCGACAGGGGGCAGGGGTCAGCCCCAGCATTTT | few | TRBD1 | TRBJ1-5 | TRBV6-5
CASSPGTDGGNEQFF | TGTGCCAGCTCACCGGGGACGGACGGCGGGAATGAGCAGTTCTTC | - | - | TRBJ2-1 | TRBV18
CASVSLSGTDTQYF | TGTGCCAGCGTCAGTTTGAGCGGCACAGATACGCAGTATTTT | - | - | TRBJ2-3 | TRBV27
CSVVVGTKQWELFF | TGCAGCGTTGTTGTGGGGACCAAGCAGTGGGAGCTGTTTTTT | - | - | TRBJ2-2 | TRBV29-1
CASSYKWTGGTGELFF | TGTGCCAGCAGTTACAAGTGGACAGGGGGCACCGGGGAGCTGTTTTTT | few | TRBD1 | TRBJ2-2 | TRBV6-5
CSVNRGETQYF | TGCAGCGTGAACAGGGGGGAGACCCAGTACTTC | few | TRBD1 | TRBJ2-5 | TRBV29-1
CASSAGSYTIYF | TGTGCCAGCAGTGCCGGGAGCTACACCATATATTTT | - | - | TRBJ1-3 | TRBV28
CASSEEGPVTEAFF | TGTGCCAGCAGTGAGGAGGGGCCGGTCACTGAAGCTTTCTTT | - | - | TRBJ1-1 | TRBV25-1
CASSPLAKSTDTQYF | TGTGCCAGCTCACCCCTAGCGAAGAGCACAGATACGCAGTATTTT | - | - | TRBJ2-3 | TRBV18
CSAGASGRNYEQYF | TGCAGTGCTGGTGCTAGCGGGAGGAACTACGAGCAGTACTTC | few | TRBD2 | TRBJ2-7 | TRBV20-1
CASSLDRGHTGELFF | TGCGCCAGCAGCTTGGACAGGGGGCATACCGGGGAGCTGTTTTTT | - | TRBD1 | TRBJ2-2 | TRBV5-1
CASSRYLSGSEQFF | TGTGCCAGCAGCCGGTATCTAAGCGGGAGTGAGCAGTTCTTC | - | TRBD2 | TRBJ2-1 | TRBV11-1
CASRDSSGPSSYNEQFF | TGTGCCAGCAGGGATTCTAGCGGTCCTAGCTCCTACAATGAGCAGTTCTTC | few | TRBD2 | TRBJ2-1 | TRBV12-3/TRBV12-4
CASNLQGEINNEQFF | TGTGCCAGCAATTTACAGGGGGAGATTAACAATGAGCAGTTCTTC | few | TRBD1 | TRBJ2-1 | TRBV28
CASSPRGTNYNEQFF | TGCGCCAGCAGCCCCCGAGGGACCAACTACAATGAGCAGTTCTTC | - | - | TRBJ2-1 | TRBV5-1
CASSQDGVAGAIEQFF | TGCGCCAGCAGCCAAGATGGGGTAGCGGGAGCCATTGAGCAGTTCTTC | - | TRBD2 | TRBJ2-1 | TRBV4-3
CASSSPGFQPLREQYF | TGTGCCAGCAGCTCGCCCGGGTTTCAGCCCTTGCGCGAGCAGTACTTC | - | - | TRBJ2-7 | TRBV5-5
CASGQILTGNTIYF | TGTGCCAGTGGGCAAATCCTCACTGGAAACACCATATATTTT | few | - | TRBJ1-3 | TRBV28
CASSPGQGPNYGYTF | TGTGCCAGCTCACCTGGACAGGGCCCTAACTATGGCTACACCTTC | many | TRBD1 | TRBJ1-2 | TRBV18
CASSYSKRVEQYF | TGTGCCAGCAGTTACTCGAAGCGGGTAGAGCAGTACTTC | few | - | TRBJ2-7 | TRBV6-6
CASSLSVIAGAPDTQYF | TGCGCCAGCAGCTTGTCTGTTATAGCGGGGGCCCCAGATACGCAGTATTTT | few | TRBD2 | TRBJ2-3 | TRBV5-1
CATKTGDSPLHF | TGTGCCACCAAGACGGGAGATTCACCCCTCCACTTT | few | - | TRBJ1-6 | TRBV10-3
CASSLQGFEQYF | TGTGCCAGCAGCTTACAGGGGTTCGAGCAGTACTTC | many | TRBD1 | TRBJ2-7 | TRBV5-6